The rows below give T cell receptor beta chains drawn from one sample of a study of Ad26.COV2.S vaccination and SARS-CoV-2 variants. Profiled with immunoSEQ multiplex PCR; TCRdb holds only in-frame clones, not every one. Here the sample spans 500,000 or so clones, 87% being singletons. Sample: peripheral blood, taken in a trial of Ad26.COV2.S vaccine versus placebo. Receptor source: a person aged 18 to 65 who received the Ad26.COV2.S COVID-19 vaccine or a placebo. The CDR3 runs from the conserved cysteine through the conserved F or W. A D gene is named only where the DNA matches it firmly. The listing skips clone size in some rows; elsewhere it reads once, few, many or a size class.

NA,many,TRBJ1-5,17,TRBV6-2/TRBV6-3,TGTGCCAGCAGTGTGACGTTCGGGGACTACGTTAATCAGCCCCAGCATTTT,CASSVTFGDYVNQPQHF
TRBD1,NA,TRBJ1-1,17,TRBV6-4,TGTGCCAGCAGCCCTACCGACAGGGGGCCATCCAGCACTGAAGCTTTCTTT,CASSPTDRGPSSTEAFF
NA,once,TRBJ1-1,14,TRBV4-1,TGCGCCAGCAGCCCCGCCGACATGAACACTGAAGCTTTCTTT,CASSPADMNTEAFF
NA,NA,TRBJ2-5,15,TRBV20-1,TGCAGTGCTAGTACACGGCAGGCCGTGTCTGAGGCCCAGTACTTC,CSASTRQAVSEAQYF
NA,NA,TRBJ2-1,13,TRBV27,TGTGCCAGCACGGGGAATTCTGGAAATGAGCAGTTCTTC,CASTGNSGNEQFF
TRBD2,NA,TRBJ2-7,14,TRBV27,TGTGCCAGCAGTTTTGGCGGGAGCACCTACGAGCAGTACTTC,CASSFGGSTYEQYF
TRBD1,NA,TRBJ2-3,16,TRBV27,TGTGCCAGCAGCCGTACGGGGACAGGGCAAGGAGATACGCAGTATTTT,CASSRTGTGQGDTQYF
TRBD2,NA,TRBJ2-1,18,TRBV10-3,TGTGCCATCAGTGAGCCCCCTATTCGCGGGAGGCTCGACAATGAGCAGTTCTTC,CAISEPPIRGRLDNEQFF
TRBD1,NA,TRBJ1-3,18,TRBV9,TGTGCCAGCAGCTGGGGGACAGGGCCAACGTTGAGTGCAAACACCATATATTTT,CASSWGTGPTLSANTIYF
NA,NA,TRBJ2-5,15,TRBV28,TGTGCCAGCAGTTTACCGACAGGAGATCAAGAGACCCAGTACTTC,CASSLPTGDQETQYF
NA,NA,TRBJ2-3,14,TRBV7-9,TGTGCCAGCAGCTTAGCGGGGGACACAGATACGCAGTATTTT,CASSLAGDTDTQYF
TRBD2,NA,TRBJ2-3,15,TRBV7-9,TGTGCCAGCAGCCGACTAGCCCTACCCACAGATACGCAGTATTTT,CASSRLALPTDTQYF
NA,NA,TRBJ1-4,16,TRBV5-1,TGCGCCAGCAGCTTGGCCCCCGGGGGAGGGAGTGAAAAACTGTTTTTT,CASSLAPGGGSEKLFF
NA,NA,TRBJ1-2,18,TRBV4-3,TGCGCCAGCAGCCAAGACCCCCACTCCAGCCAGTCGCCCTATGGCTACACCTTC,CASSQDPHSSQSPYGYTF
NA,NA,TRBJ2-7,14,TRBV19,TGTGCCAGTAGGAGCGCGGTGTACTCCTACGAGCAGTACTTC,CASRSAVYSYEQYF
TRBD1,once,TRBJ1-4,13,TRBV30,TGTGCCTGGAGTGTACAGGGGGCGGAAAAACTGTTTTTT,CAWSVQGAEKLFF
TRBD1,NA,TRBJ2-5,15,TRBV6-5,TGTGCCAGCAGTTACCCCGGACAGGGGCAAGAGACCCAGTACTTC,CASSYPGQGQETQYF
NA,NA,TRBJ2-7,14,TRBV19,TGTGCCAGTAGTATAGATCGAAGGGCGACCGAGCAGTACTTC,CASSIDRRATEQYF
NA,NA,TRBJ2-7,15,TRBV7-9,TGTGCCAGCAGCTTGAGGCAGGCGCATTCCTACGAGCAGTACTTC,CASSLRQAHSYEQYF
TRBD2,NA,TRBJ2-5,16,TRBV4-2,TGTGCCAGCAGCCAAGAGAGTCGGGGGGACCAAGAGACCCAGTACTTC,CASSQESRGDQETQYF
NA,NA,TRBJ1-3,16,TRBV3-1/TRBV3-2,TGTGCCAGCAGCCAAGCCGGGGTGAGCTCTGGAAACACCATATATTTT,CASSQAGVSSGNTIYF
TRBD1,NA,TRBJ1-1,15,TRBV7-9,TGTGCCAGCAGCTTCGACAGGGTAGGAAACACTGAAGCTTTCTTT,CASSFDRVGNTEAFF
TRBD1,NA,TRBJ2-3,13,TRBV5-6,TGTGCCAGCAGCCGACAGGGGACAGATACGCAGTATTTT,CASSRQGTDTQYF
TRBD1,NA,TRBJ1-1,17,TRBV19,TGTGCCAGTAGCGCCCGGGGACAGGGGAGATGGGACACTGAAGCTTTCTTT,CASSARGQGRWDTEAFF
TRBD1,NA,TRBJ2-1,18,TRBV7-8,TGTGCCAGCAGCTTAGCGATGGCTGGGACAGGTGCTTACAATGAGCAGTTCTTC,CASSLAMAGTGAYNEQFF
NA,few,TRBJ1-1,13,TRBV27,TGTGCCAGCTATGGTACTGGGGAGATTAGAGCTTTCTTT,CASYGTGEIRAFF
TRBD1,NA,TRBJ1-2,17,TRBV28,TGTGCCAGCCAATCCCTGGCGACACCCAGGGGGTCCTATGGCTACACCTTC,CASQSLATPRGSYGYTF
NA,NA,TRBJ1-5,15,TRBV7-9,TGTGCCAGCAGCTTCGGTTCTTGGGGCAATCAGCCCCAGCATTTT,CASSFGSWGNQPQHF
NA,once,TRBJ1-1,14,TRBV19,TGTGCCAGTAGTATCCGGCCGGGGATTGGTGAAGCTTTCTTT,CASSIRPGIGEAFF
TRBD1,NA,TRBJ2-2,15,TRBV2,TGTGCCAGCAGTGAAATCCAGGGGGCCGTCGGGGAGCTGTTTTTT,CASSEIQGAVGELFF
TRBD1,NA,TRBJ2-1,15,TRBV5-1,TGCGCCAGCAGCTTGGCGGGACAGGTCTACAATGAGCAGTTCTTC,CASSLAGQVYNEQFF
NA,NA,TRBJ1-2,17,TRBV28,TGTGCCAGCAGTTTCCCGGTCCAGGCTCCCCCCCTGGGAGGCTACACCTTC,CASSFPVQAPPLGGYTF
NA,once,TRBJ1-6,14,TRBV28,TGTGCCAGCAGTTTGCCGGCCGCTAATTCACCCCTCCACTTT,CASSLPAANSPLHF
NA,NA,TRBJ2-5,12,TRBV30,TGTGCCTGGAGTGGGGGACAAGAGACCCAGTACTTC,CAWSGGQETQYF
NA,NA,TRBJ2-1,16,TRBV2,TGTGCCAGCAGTGAACCAAGGGCCCGAACCAGGGATGAGCAGTTCTTC,CASSEPRARTRDEQFF
NA,NA,TRBJ2-3,15,TRBV5-4,TGTGCCAGCAGCCCCGGGGGGACAAAGACAGATACGCAGTATTTT,CASSPGGTKTDTQYF
TRBD1,NA,TRBJ2-3,17,TRBV7-2,TGTGCCAGCAGCTTATATTTTAAGACAGGGGGCGCAGATACGCAGTATTTT,CASSLYFKTGGADTQYF
TRBD1,NA,TRBJ1-1,15,TRBV18,TGTGCCAGCTCACCTCGGACAGGCGTGAACACTGAAGCTTTCTTT,CASSPRTGVNTEAFF
NA,NA,TRBJ2-7,19,TRBV5-1,TGCGCCAGCAGCCGGGGGCGCAGACTCGAGACCCTATCTGGCTACGAGCAGTACTTC,CASSRGRRLETLSGYEQYF
NA,NA,TRBJ2-1,14,TRBV30,TGTGCCTGGAGCGTACAAACAGCGTACAATGAGCAGTTCTTC,CAWSVQTAYNEQFF
NA,NA,TRBJ2-2,14,TRBV6-5,TGTGCCAGCAGGTCTACAGGGTCGACCGGGGAGCTGTTTTTT,CASRSTGSTGELFF